The 22 T cell receptor beta chains below all came from one sample that was sequenced in a study of T cell repertoires in cytomegalovirus infection (dated 2019 in TCRdb). For sequencing, an Illumina HiSeq 1500 was employed. Starting from the raw public reads, TCRdb applied fastp trimming at Q25, assembled clones with MiXCR and retained in-frame beta chains. Duplicate CDR3 protein sequences are folded into a single record with the most common DNA and genes. Present in this sample are around 530,000 distinct CDR3 sequences, around 27% of which were seen just once. Under 15% of the sample rests with the top ten. Sample: PBMCs. These receptors originate from a human donor in good health (CMV status not recorded). Some clones in this sample may be carry-over from other donors' samples.

The chain links TRBV19 to TRBJ1-1; D is ambiguous. This CDR3 is built from 13 residues. V shed 0 bases and J shed 4 bases, with 6 bases lying between them. Germline V gene lookup returns CDR1 LNHDA and CDR2 SQIVND (reference sequence). The CDR3: CASSIDSFTEAFF. CDR3 bases: TGTGCCAGTAGTATAGACAGCTTCACTGAAGCTTTCTTT. Complete variable domain (other parts from reference TRBV19 and TRBJ1-1): DGGITQSPKYLFRKEGQNVTLSCEQNLNHDAMYWYRQDPGQGLRLIYYSQIVNDFQKGDIAEGYSVSREKKESFPLTVTSAQKNPTAFYLCASSIDSFTEAFFGQGTRLTVV.

This chain connects TRBV6-1 to TRBJ1-1; tentatively, D is TRBD1 (6 bases). V was shortened by 5 bases and J by 1 base, with 14 bases between the two germline ends. The CDR3 is 15 residues long. Germline CDR1 is MNHNS and CDR2 is SASEGT. CDR3 DNA sequence: TGTGCCAGCAGTAGCACGGGACAATCGAACACTGAAGCTTTCTTT. Protein: CASSSTGQSNTEAFF.

The rearrangement links TRBV7-2 to TRBJ1-3; possible D gene TRBD1, 5 bases. Germline V gene sequence: CDR1 SGHTA, CDR2 FQGNSA. This CDR3 has 15 amino acids. Trimming removed 5 bases from V and 2 bases from J, with 13 bases in between. For the CDR3, the DNA is TGTGCCAGCAGCATGGACCGACAGACTGGAAACACCATATATTTT. This codes for CASSMDRQTGNTIYF.

This sequence joins TRBV7-9 and TRBJ2-3, with D perhaps TRBD2 (6 bases). The CDR3 sequence is 14 residues long. Per germline, CDR1 SEHNR and CDR2 FQNEAQ (reference sequence). The ends were cut back, 5 bases at V and 6 bases at J, with 15 bases in the middle. The CDR3 is CASSPDGGVDTQYF. The CDR3 DNA reads TGTGCCAGCAGCCCGGATGGCGGGGTTGATACGCAGTATTTT. The entire variable domain, with the rest obtained from reference TRBV7-9 and TRBJ2-3, is as follows: DTGVSQNPRHKITKRGQNVTFRCDPISEHNRLYWYRQTLGQGPEFLTYFQNEAQLEKSRLLSDRFSAERPKGSFSTLEIQRTEQGDSAMYLCASSPDGGVDTQYFGPGTRLTVL.

In its sample, this clonotype was seen a few times. The chain has TRBV7-2 and TRBJ2-1; 10 nucleotides align to TRBD2. Germline V gives CDR1 SGHTA, CDR2 FQGNSA. The CDR3 has 16 amino acids. V was pared by 5 bases and J by 7 bases, with 11 bases of the junction left unmatched. The DNA of the CDR3 is TGTGCCAGCAGCCCCGGATCCACTAGCGGGATGAATGAGCAGTTCTTC. Translating gives CASSPGSTSGMNEQFF.

Only a few counts were recorded for this clonotype. This rearrangement joins TRBV5-4 to TRBJ1-2; D not certain. V lost 5 bases and J lost 5, with 10 bases in between. This CDR3 is 12 amino acids long. From germline, CDR1 is SGHNT and CDR2 YYREEE (reference sequence). DNA for the CDR3: TGTGCCAGCAGGGGGAGCGATTATGGCTACACCTTC. It is translated as CASRGSDYGYTF.

This clonotype has a handful of counts. The chain has TRBV5-1 and TRBJ1-1; D not resolved. The CDR3 totals 14 residues. Trimming left V 3 bases short and J 3 bases short, with 12 bases between. CDR1 and CDR2 from the germline V gene are SGHRS and YFSETQ. CDR3 DNA sequence: TGCGCCAGCAGCTGGACTATCGCGGACACTGAAGCTTTCTTT. This encodes CASSWTIADTEAFF.

There are a few counts of this clonotype. This chain joins TRBV5-1 and TRBJ1-1, with a weak D call TRBD1 (5 bases). The CDR3 has 13 residues. The germline gives CDR1 SGHRS, CDR2 YFSETQ. Trimming stripped 9 bases from V and 5 bases from J, with 17 bases between. The CDR3 DNA follows: TGCGCCACCCGGACACAAGAAGGGACTGAAGCTTTCTTT. As protein: CATRTQEGTEAFF.

The rearrangement joins TRBV5-1 to TRBJ1-1; no definite D call. CDR3 size: 13 residues. V was clipped by 2 bases and J by 3 bases, with 8 bases between them. Germline assignment: CDR1 SGHRS and CDR2 YFSETQ. The CDR3 DNA sequence: TGCGCCAGCAGCTTAGGGAAGGACACTGAAGCTTTCTTT. Protein sequence: CASSLGKDTEAFF.

In this sample, this clonotype turned up a few times. The chain combines TRBV5-1 with TRBJ2-1, with 13 positions matching TRBD2. The CDR3 is made up of 15 amino acids. CDR1 is SGHRS, CDR2 YFSETQ, per germline. The V gene end was trimmed by 4 bases and the J gene end by 5 bases; junction bases not matched to a gene: 3. The CDR3 coding sequence is TGCGCCAGCAGCGGACTAGCGGGGGACCACAATGAGCAGTTCTTC. This translates into CASSGLAGDHNEQFF.

This clonotype was seen more than once but under ten times. The chain employs TRBV7-8 and TRBJ1-1; D not certain. V lost 5 bases, J lost 2 bases, and 12 bases lay in between. This CDR3 has 14 amino acids. Germline assignment: CDR1 SGHVS and CDR2 FQNEAQ. In nucleotides, the CDR3 is TGTGCCAGCAGCACTGAAGCGGCTAACACTGAAGCTTTCTTT. Amino acid sequence: CASSTEAANTEAFF.

A few counts support this clonotype. The chain uses TRBV7-1 and TRBJ2-5; D remains ambiguous. TRBV7-1 is identified as an open reading frame with a role that is uncertain. The CDR3 sequence is 13 residues long. With 1 base removed from V and 3 bases from J, the gap between germline ends came to 6 bases. Here the CDR3 reads CASSSVAKETQYF. DNA for the CDR3: TGTGCCAGCAGCTCAGTGGCTAAAGAGACCCAGTACTTC.

The table lists this clonotype with a count of one. V usage is TRBV10-3 and J usage is TRBJ2-3; a possible D gene is TRBD2 (6 bases). V was trimmed by 8 bases and J by 4 bases, leaving 16 bases between them. Germline assignment: CDR1 ENHRY and CDR2 SYGVKD. CDR3 length: 14 residues. The CDR3 bases are TGTGCCATCCGTCAGGAGGGCCGGTCAGATACGCAGTATTTT. Amino acid sequence: CAIRQEGRSDTQYF.

The V and J genes are TRBV6-2 or TRBV6-3 and TRBJ1-5; possible D gene TRBD1, 6 bases. Trimming left V 5 bases short and J 4 bases short, with 18 bases between. The CDR3 is made up of 16 amino acids. CDR1 is MNHEY, CDR2 SVGEGT, per germline. The chain's CDR3 is CASSTPRGRENQPQHF. CDR3 bases: TGTGCCAGCAGTACGCCCAGGGGCCGGGAGAATCAGCCCCAGCATTTT.

CDR3: CATRGRGRTLPDLSDTQYF. The CDR3 bases are TGTGCCACCAGGGGAAGGGGCAGGACTCTACCCGACCTCTCAGATACGCAGTATTTT. V is TRBV6-5 and J is TRBJ2-3; TRBD1 is a possible D gene (6 bases). The germline CDR1 and CDR2 sequences are MNHEY and SVGAGI. The germline V and J ends were trimmed by 10 bases and 4 bases, with 33 bases remaining between them. The CDR3 loop spans 19 amino acids.

The chain couples TRBV5-4 to TRBJ1-2; D unresolved. The CDR3 sequence is 14 residues long. Trimming took 3 bases from V and 4 from J, leaving 13 bases between them. Germline V CDR1 and CDR2: SGHNT, YYREEE (reference sequence). The CDR3, as DNA: TGTGCCAGCAGCTACGACGGACTCCGCTATGGCTACACCTTC. It codes for CASSYDGLRYGYTF.

This clonotype was detected a few times. This chain joins TRBV15 and TRBJ1-2, with unresolved D. The length of the CDR3 is 14 residues. Germline CDR1 reads LNHNV; CDR2 reads YYDKDF (reference sequence). Trimming removed 0 bases from V and 7 bases from J, with 12 bases in between. CDR3 loop: CATSRDHSRLGYTF. The CDR3 DNA is TGTGCCACCAGCAGAGATCATTCGCGGCTTGGCTACACCTTC.

The J gene is TRBJ1-3, the V gene TRBV10-3, with D possibly TRBD1 on 6 matching bases. Per the germline V gene, CDR1 is ENHRY and CDR2 is SYGVKD. V was cut by 2 bases and J by 0 bases, with 14 bases left in between. CDR3 length equals 17 residues. CDR3 region: CAISERGQRNSGNTIYF. CDR3 bases: TGTGCCATCAGTGAGAGAGGACAGAGAAACTCTGGAAACACCATATATTTT.

Concerning this clonotype: One end of the junction is discordant with germline, which a read error may explain. The gene calls are TRBV20-1 and TRBJ2-3; TRBD2 agrees at 9 bases. Germline V gene lookup returns CDR1 DFQATT and CDR2 SNEGSKA (reference sequence). This CDR3 is built from 11 residues. As DNA, the CDR3 is TGCAGTGCTAGTAGTGGGACTAGCAAAAATTTT. As protein: CSASSGTSKNF.

The rearrangement links TRBV5-4 to TRBJ1-5; D is unclear. There are 15 residues in the CDR3. Germline V gene sequence: CDR1 SGHNT, CDR2 YYREEE (reference sequence). V was clipped by 5 bases and J by 4 bases, with 16 bases between them. The CDR3 loop reads CASRPDGPGNQPQHF. Here the CDR3 DNA reads TGTGCCAGCAGGCCTGATGGTCCTGGGAATCAGCCCCAGCATTTT.

A few counts support this clonotype. The V and J genes are TRBV19 and TRBJ2-7, with TRBD2 as a possible D gene (7 bases). Germline V gives CDR1 LNHDA, CDR2 SQIVND (reference sequence). The CDR3 contains 15 residues. V was trimmed by 7 bases and J by 2 bases, leaving 18 bases between them. The CDR3 reads CASKRDNGRTYEQYF. CDR3 bases: TGTGCCAGTAAAAGGGACAACGGGAGGACCTACGAGCAGTACTTC.

This rearrangement joins TRBV7-9 to TRBJ2-1; 12 bases fit TRBD2. This CDR3 region has 15 residues. In germline, CDR1 is SEHNR, CDR2 FQNEAQ (reference sequence). Losses at the gene ends were 6 bases for V and 9 bases for J; bases not matched to a gene: 9. CDR3 sequence reads: CASSPSGRGGSEQFF. The CDR3 DNA sequence: TGTGCCAGCAGTCCTAGCGGGAGGGGGGGGAGTGAGCAGTTCTTC.